The 24 T cell receptor beta chains below were found in one sample sequenced in a study of blood T cell repertoires in COVID-19. Clones were read by immunoSEQ multiplex PCR, and TCRdb kept only the in-frame ones, dropping some. The data show tens of thousands of clones, with approximately 86% seen just once and 18% held by the top ten. Sequenced: peripheral blood. The source of these receptors is a human donor in a cohort sampled during active COVID-19.

As to this clone: One end of the junction does not line up with germline, which may come from a read error. For the CDR3, the DNA is TGTGCTAGCAGACCAGTCCGGGGAGAAGTCTCTGGGGCCAACGTCCTGACTTTC. It is translated as CASRPVRGEVSGANVLTF. The chain joins TRBV7-7 to TRBJ2-6; D perhaps matches TRBD2 (5 bases). The CDR3 has 18 amino acids. Per the germline V gene, CDR1 is SSHAT and CDR2 is FNYEAQ (reference sequence).

The chain combines TRBV4-1 with TRBJ2-1; D ambiguous. Germline CDR1 MGHRA, CDR2 YSYEKL. V dropped 5 bases and J dropped 0 bases, with 14 bases sitting between them. This CDR3 comprises 16 residues. The CDR3 is CASSTRKSASYNEQFF. The CDR3 DNA reads as TGCGCCAGCAGCACCCGCAAAAGCGCCTCCTACAATGAGCAGTTCTTC.

The chain is built from TRBV10-3 and TRBJ1-2; 7 bases fit TRBD1. The CDR3 spans 13 residues. Trimming took 3 bases from V and 3 from J; bases not matched to a gene: 1. Germline V gene sequence: CDR1 ENHRY, CDR2 SYGVKD. This CDR3 reads CAISDQGDYGYTF. CDR3 bases: TGTGCCATCAGTGATCAGGGGGACTATGGCTACACCTTC.

V and J are TRBV6-1 and TRBJ2-1; perhaps TRBD2 as D (6 bases). V lost 2 bases to trimming and J lost 7 bases, with 9 bases between them. This CDR3 has 13 residues. Germline CDR1 reads MNHNS; CDR2 reads SASEGT. The DNA of the CDR3 is TGTGCCAGCAGTGAACGGGGGTTGAATGAGCAGTTCTTC. It yields the protein CASSERGLNEQFF.

This clone occurred once. The rearrangement uses TRBV5-4 and TRBJ2-6; 7 bases line up with TRBD1. CDR1 is SGHNT and CDR2 is YYREEE in the germline V gene (reference sequence). J gave up 0 bases and V 0 bases, and 6 bases lay outside the gene matches. The CDR3 length is 18 residues. Here the CDR3 DNA reads TGTGCCAGCAGCTTGGGTGGGACAGTTCTCTCTGGGGCCAACGTCCTGACTTTC. As protein: CASSLGGTVLSGANVLTF.

This sequence joins TRBV5-1 and TRBJ2-3; TRBD1 aligns across 9 bases. The CDR3 sequence is 16 residues long. Germline lookup yields CDR1 SGHRS and CDR2 YFSETQ. J gave up 1 base and V 4 bases, and 7 bases lay outside the gene matches. CDR3 DNA sequence: TGCGCCAGCAGCCCGCCCCGACAGGGGGGCACAGATACGCAGTATTTT. Translation gives CASSPPRQGGTDTQYF.

The genes are TRBV28 and TRBJ2-3; the D is unclear. V gave up 5 bases and J gave up 8 bases, with 14 bases separating them. The CDR3 has 13 residues. CDR1 is MDHEN, CDR2 SYDVKM, per germline. CDR3 in DNA: TGTGCCAGCAGTCTAGGTACGGTCGGTACGCAGTATTTT. Translated: CASSLGTVGTQYF.

This clone has more than one count but fewer than ten. The chain couples TRBV4-2 to TRBJ1-1, with D possibly TRBD1 on 6 matching bases. Germline values: CDR1 LGHNA, CDR2 YNFKEQ. The CDR3 length is 14 residues. V was cut by 1 base and J by 4 bases, with 10 bases left in between. The CDR3 nucleotides are TGTGCCAGCAGCCAAGGCAGGGGCGGCACTGAAGCTTTCTTT. Translating gives CASSQGRGGTEAFF.

This rearrangement joins TRBV11-3 to TRBJ2-3; perhaps TRBD1 as D (6 bases). V dropped 5 bases and J dropped 1 base, with 13 bases sitting between them. The CDR3 spans 15 residues. Looked up from germline, CDR1 is SGHNT and CDR2 is YENEEA. The CDR3 nucleotides are TGTGCCAGCAGCCGGGTGTCAGGGGGCACAGATACGCAGTATTTT. Translating it yields CASSRVSGGTDTQYF.

CDR3 residues: CASNPSGVSSYNEQFF. The DNA for the CDR3 is TGCGCCAGCAACCCTAGCGGGGTGAGCTCCTACAATGAGCAGTTCTTC. This chain uses TRBV5-1 with TRBJ2-1; 9 nucleotides line up with TRBD2. This CDR3 region has 16 residues. V was pared by 6 bases and J by 0 bases, with 7 bases of the junction left unmatched. Germline V gives CDR1 SGHRS, CDR2 YFSETQ.

Remarks on this clone: The sample holds other DNA sequences that translate to the same CDR3. The chain carries TRBV19 and TRBJ1-2; 8 positions match TRBD1. Germline V lookup: CDR1 LNHDA, CDR2 SQIVND (reference sequence). The J segment lost 7 bases and the V segment lost 9 bases, leaving 22 bases of the junction unmatched. The CDR3 extends over 17 amino acids. CDR3 residues: CASHTTGQGVRRGGYTF. The CDR3 region has the DNA TGTGCCAGCCACACAACCGGACAGGGCGTCCGGAGGGGTGGCTACACCTTC.

The chain combines TRBV7-9 with TRBJ1-1; 9 bases match TRBD1. Germline trimming cut 5 bases from V and 4 bases from J; bases unmatched to any gene: 14. Germline CDR1 is SEHNR and CDR2 is FQNEAQ (reference sequence). This CDR3 region has 17 residues. The CDR3, as DNA: TGTGCCAGCAGCCCGAACAGGGGGCGTCCCACGAGCACTGAAGCTTTCTTT. Its translation is CASSPNRGRPTSTEAFF.

Only one count was recorded for this clone. V usage is TRBV28 and J usage is TRBJ1-1; D might be TRBD1 (6 bases). The CDR3 has 13 amino acids. The V gene's germline CDR1 is MDHEN and CDR2 SYDVKM. The ends were cut back, 8 bases at V and 0 bases at J, with 10 bases in the middle. The CDR3 region has the DNA TGTGCCAGCCTACAGGGAATGAACACTGAAGCTTTCTTT. This sequence encodes CASLQGMNTEAFF.

This clone was found a few times. CDR3 protein: CASSGPGQGSTEAFF. In DNA, the CDR3 is TGTGCCAGCAGCGGGCCGGGACAGGGGAGTACTGAAGCTTTCTTT. The V and J genes are TRBV5-6 and TRBJ1-1; TRBD1 matches at 10 bases. The CDR3 has 15 amino acids. Trimming took 4 bases from V and 5 from J; bases not matched to a gene: 8. Germline V CDR1 and CDR2: SGHDT, YYEEEE.

The chain joins TRBV6-5 to TRBJ2-3; maybe TRBD2 (6 bases). Trimming pared 6 bases from V and 5 bases from J, leaving 9 bases between. CDR1 MNHEY and CDR2 SVGAGI come from the germline V gene. This CDR3 is 12 amino acids long. The CDR3, as DNA: TGTGCCAGCAGGACCGGGGGAGATACGCAGTATTTT. As protein: CASRTGGDTQYF.

J is TRBJ2-3 and V is TRBV16, with D perhaps TRBD1 (6 bases). Per germline, CDR1 KGHSY and CDR2 FQNENV. CDR3 length: 13 residues. The ends were cut back, 4 bases at V and 5 bases at J, with 10 bases in the middle. The CDR3 loop is CASSRQARDTQYF. CDR3 in DNA: TGTGCCAGCAGCCGACAGGCCCGAGATACGCAGTATTTT. The whole variable domain, filled in from reference TRBV16 and TRBJ2-3, reads GEEVAQTPKHLVRGEGQKAKLYCAPIKGHSYVFWYQQVLKNEFKFLISFQNENVFDETGMPKERFSAKCLPNSPCSLEIQATKLEDSAVYFCASSRQARDTQYFGPGTRLTVL.

The genes are TRBV24-1 and TRBJ2-2; the match to TRBD1 covers 8 bases. V was clipped by 4 bases and J by 0 bases; unmatched bases: 9. The CDR3 is made up of 18 amino acids. CDR1 is KGHDR, CDR2 SFDVKD, per germline. CDR3 in amino acids: CATSERAGTGSNTGELFF. The DNA of the CDR3 is TGTGCCACCAGTGAGAGGGCCGGGACAGGATCGAACACCGGGGAGCTGTTTTTT.

This clone was counted once. The chain is built from TRBV6-2 or TRBV6-3 and TRBJ1-4; TRBD1 is a possible D gene (5 bases). The length of the CDR3 is 17 residues. In germline, CDR1 is MNHEY, CDR2 SVGEGT. V was shortened by 0 bases and J by 4 bases, with 15 bases between the two germline ends. The CDR3 is CASSYSIRTGSNEKLFF. CDR3 DNA sequence: TGTGCCAGCAGTTACTCGATCCGAACAGGCAGTAATGAAAAACTGTTTTTT.

This clone was seen only once. The CDR3 bases are TGCGCCAGCAGCCAAGTCACCGGGCGGGGGGGCGGAAACATTCAGTACTTC. Translated, it gives CASSQVTGRGGGNIQYF. The chain joins TRBV4-1 to TRBJ2-4, with 9 bases that match TRBD2. CDR1 and CDR2 from the germline V gene are MGHRA and YSYEKL. Trimming removed 1 base from V and 6 bases from J; junction bases left unmatched: 10. The CDR3 runs 17 residues.

The chain carries TRBV5-1 and TRBJ2-7, with D possibly TRBD1 on 6 matching bases. The CDR3 consists of 13 residues. CDR1 is SGHRS, CDR2 YFSETQ, per germline. Trimming left V 2 bases short and J 5 bases short, with 11 bases between. This CDR3 reads CASSFTGFDEQYF. The DNA for the CDR3 is TGCGCCAGCAGCTTCACAGGGTTCGACGAGCAGTACTTC.

The rearrangement uses TRBV11-3 and TRBJ2-5; 7 nucleotides agree with TRBD2. Losses at the gene ends were 5 bases for V and 5 bases for J; bases not matched to a gene: 11. There are 15 residues in the CDR3. In germline, CDR1 is SGHNT, CDR2 YENEEA. The CDR3 region has the DNA TGTGCCAGCAGCCGCTCCGGGGGGACTGGGGAGACCCAGTACTTC. This sequence encodes CASSRSGGTGETQYF. The full variable domain, in which reference TRBV11-3 and TRBJ2-5 provide the parts outside the CDR3, is EAGVVQSPRYKIIEKKQPVAFWCNPISGHNTLYWYLQNLGQGPELLIRYENEEAVDDSQLPKDRFSAERLKGVDSTLKIQPAELGDSAVYLCASSRSGGTGETQYFGPGTRLLVL.

This clone was found a few times. V usage is TRBV7-9 and J usage is TRBJ2-7; possibly TRBD2 for D (7 bases). The CDR3 extends over 13 amino acids. Germline CDR1 SEHNR, CDR2 FQNEAQ (reference sequence). V lost 4 bases and J lost 2, with 9 bases in between. The CDR3 loop is CASSSGGPYEQYF. Written as DNA, the CDR3 is TGTGCCAGCAGCTCCGGGGGGCCCTACGAGCAGTACTTC.

The genes are TRBV24-1 and TRBJ1-5, with 7 bases identical to TRBD1. This CDR3 has 16 residues. V shed 4 bases, J shed 1 base, and the junction held 6 bases outside the gene matches. Per the germline V gene, CDR1 is KGHDR and CDR2 is SFDVKD. The CDR3 DNA sequence: TGTGCCACCAGTGACCATGAGACAGGGAGCAATCAGCCCCAGCATTTT. Residues: CATSDHETGSNQPQHF.

This sequence joins TRBV14 and TRBJ2-1, with D maybe TRBD2 (6 bases). CDR1 SGHDN and CDR2 FVKESK come from the germline V gene. Trimming took 7 bases from V and 1 from J, leaving 8 bases between them. This CDR3 spans 13 amino acids. The CDR3 sequence: CASKRASYNEQFF. CDR3 sequence (DNA): TGTGCCAGCAAGCGGGCTTCCTACAATGAGCAGTTCTTC.